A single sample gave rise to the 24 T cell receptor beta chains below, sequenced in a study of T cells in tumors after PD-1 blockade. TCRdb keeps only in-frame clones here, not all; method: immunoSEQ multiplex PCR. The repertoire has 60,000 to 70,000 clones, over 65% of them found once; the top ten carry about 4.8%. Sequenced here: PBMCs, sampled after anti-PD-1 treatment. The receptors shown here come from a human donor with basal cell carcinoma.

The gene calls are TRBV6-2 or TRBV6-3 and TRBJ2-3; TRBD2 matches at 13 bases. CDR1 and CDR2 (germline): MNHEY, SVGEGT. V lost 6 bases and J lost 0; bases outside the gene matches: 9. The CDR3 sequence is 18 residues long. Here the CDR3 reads CASSPTSGGGPSTDTQYF. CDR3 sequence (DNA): TGTGCCAGCAGCCCTACTAGCGGGGGGGGCCCTAGCACAGATACGCAGTATTTT.

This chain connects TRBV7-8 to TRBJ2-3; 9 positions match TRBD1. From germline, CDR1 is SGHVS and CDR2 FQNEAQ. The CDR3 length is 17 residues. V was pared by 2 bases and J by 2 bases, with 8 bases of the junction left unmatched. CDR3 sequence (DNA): TGTGCCAGCAGCTTATTCTTACAGGGGGCTAACACAGATACGCAGTATTTT. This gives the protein CASSLFLQGANTDTQYF.

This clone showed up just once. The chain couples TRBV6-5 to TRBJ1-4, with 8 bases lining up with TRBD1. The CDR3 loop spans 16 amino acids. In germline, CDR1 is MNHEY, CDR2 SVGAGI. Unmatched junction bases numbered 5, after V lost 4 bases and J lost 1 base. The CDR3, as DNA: TGTGCCAGCAGTTCTACAGGGGGGAGAACTAATGAAAAACTGTTTTTT. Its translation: CASSSTGGRTNEKLFF.

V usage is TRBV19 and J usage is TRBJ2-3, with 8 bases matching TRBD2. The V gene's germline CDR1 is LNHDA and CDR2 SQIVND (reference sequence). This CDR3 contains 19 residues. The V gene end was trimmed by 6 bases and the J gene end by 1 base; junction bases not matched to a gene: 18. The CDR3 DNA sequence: TGTGCCAGTAGGGCGGCGGGCGTTGGTAGCGGGAATCGCACAGATACGCAGTATTTT. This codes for CASRAAGVGSGNRTDTQYF.

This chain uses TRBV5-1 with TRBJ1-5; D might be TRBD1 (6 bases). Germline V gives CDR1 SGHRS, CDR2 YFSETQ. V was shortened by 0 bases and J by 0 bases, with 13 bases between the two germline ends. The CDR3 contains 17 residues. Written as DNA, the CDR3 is TGCGCCAGCAGCTTGGGAGTAGGGGGTTATAGCAATCAGCCCCAGCATTTT. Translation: CASSLGVGGYSNQPQHF.

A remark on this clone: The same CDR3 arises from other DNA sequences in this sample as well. The CDR3 DNA reads TGTGCCAGTAATAAGGGGACACAAATGGGCGAGCAGTACTTC. It is translated as CASNKGTQMGEQYF. The rearrangement links TRBV19 to TRBJ2-7; D is possibly TRBD1 (6 bases). The CDR3 loop spans 14 amino acids. Germline V gene lookup returns CDR1 LNHDA and CDR2 SQIVND (reference sequence). V lost 7 bases, J lost 6 bases, and 19 bases lay in between.

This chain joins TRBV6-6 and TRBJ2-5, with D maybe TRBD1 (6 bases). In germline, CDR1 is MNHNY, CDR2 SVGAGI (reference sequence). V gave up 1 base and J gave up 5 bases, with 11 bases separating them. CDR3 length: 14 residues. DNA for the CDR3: TGTGCCAGCAGTTACTTTGAGCAGGGGGAGACCCAGTACTTC. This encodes CASSYFEQGETQYF.

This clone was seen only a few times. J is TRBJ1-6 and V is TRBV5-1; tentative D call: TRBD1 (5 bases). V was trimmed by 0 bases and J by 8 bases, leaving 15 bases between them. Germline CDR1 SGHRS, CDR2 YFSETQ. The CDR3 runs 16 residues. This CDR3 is CASSLDGRGGDSPLHF. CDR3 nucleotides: TGCGCCAGCAGCTTGGATGGTAGGGGCGGGGATTCACCCCTCCACTTT. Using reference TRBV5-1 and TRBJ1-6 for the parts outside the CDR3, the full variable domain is KAGVTQTPRYLIKTRGQQVTLSCSPISGHRSVSWYQQTPGQGLQFLFEYFSETQRNKGNFPGRFSGRQFSNSRSEMNVSTLELGDSALYLCASSLDGRGGDSPLHFGNGTRLTVT.

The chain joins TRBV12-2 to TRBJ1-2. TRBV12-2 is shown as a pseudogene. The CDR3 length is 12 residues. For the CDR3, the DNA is TGTGCAAGTCGCTTAGTTGTGGGTGGCTACACCTTC. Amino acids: CASRLVVGGYTF.

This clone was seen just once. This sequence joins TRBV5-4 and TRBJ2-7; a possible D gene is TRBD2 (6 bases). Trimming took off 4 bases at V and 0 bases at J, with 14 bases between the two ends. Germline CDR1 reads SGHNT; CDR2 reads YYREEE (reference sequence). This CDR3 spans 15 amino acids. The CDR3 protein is CASSPPAGSSYEQYF. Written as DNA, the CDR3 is TGTGCCAGCAGCCCGCCGGCGGGGAGCTCCTACGAGCAGTACTTC.

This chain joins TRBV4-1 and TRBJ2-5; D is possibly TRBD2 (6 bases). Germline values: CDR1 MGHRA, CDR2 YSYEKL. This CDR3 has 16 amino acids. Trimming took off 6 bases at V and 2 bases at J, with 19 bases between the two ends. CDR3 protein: CASRQRAGTGQETQYF. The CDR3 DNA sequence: TGCGCCAGCAGACAAAGGGCGGGGACTGGGCAAGAGACCCAGTACTTC.

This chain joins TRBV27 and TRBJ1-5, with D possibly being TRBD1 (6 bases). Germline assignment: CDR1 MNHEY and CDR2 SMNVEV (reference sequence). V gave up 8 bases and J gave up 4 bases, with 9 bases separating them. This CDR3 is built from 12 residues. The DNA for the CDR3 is TGTGCCAGCGGACAGTTTAATCAGCCCCAGCATTTT. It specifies CASGQFNQPQHF.

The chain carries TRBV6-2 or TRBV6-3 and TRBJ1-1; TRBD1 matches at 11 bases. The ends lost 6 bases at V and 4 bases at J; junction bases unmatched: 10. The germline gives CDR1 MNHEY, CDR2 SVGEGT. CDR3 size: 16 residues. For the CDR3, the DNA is TGTGCCAGCAGCGACGTCGCCGGGACAGGGGGCACTGAAGCTTTCTTT. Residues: CASSDVAGTGGTEAFF.

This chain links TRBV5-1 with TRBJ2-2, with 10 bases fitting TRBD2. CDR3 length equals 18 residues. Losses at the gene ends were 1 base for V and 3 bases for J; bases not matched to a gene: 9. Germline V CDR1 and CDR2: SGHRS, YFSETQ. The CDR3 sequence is CASSLWPSGGQHTGELFF. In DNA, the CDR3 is TGCGCCAGCAGCTTGTGGCCTAGCGGGGGTCAACACACCGGGGAGCTGTTTTTT.

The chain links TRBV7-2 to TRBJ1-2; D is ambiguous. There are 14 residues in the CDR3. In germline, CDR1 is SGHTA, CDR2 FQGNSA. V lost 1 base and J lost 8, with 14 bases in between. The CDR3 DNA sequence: TGTGCCAGCAGCTTAGGGTCGGGATCGTCGGGCTACACCTTC. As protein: CASSLGSGSSGYTF.

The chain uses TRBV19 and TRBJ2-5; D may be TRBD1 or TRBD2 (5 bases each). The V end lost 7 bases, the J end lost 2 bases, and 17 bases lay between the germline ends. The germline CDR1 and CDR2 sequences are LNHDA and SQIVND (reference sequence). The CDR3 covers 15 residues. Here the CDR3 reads CASTSQGRIQETQYF. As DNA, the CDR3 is TGTGCCAGTACCTCCCAGGGACGGATTCAAGAGACCCAGTACTTC.

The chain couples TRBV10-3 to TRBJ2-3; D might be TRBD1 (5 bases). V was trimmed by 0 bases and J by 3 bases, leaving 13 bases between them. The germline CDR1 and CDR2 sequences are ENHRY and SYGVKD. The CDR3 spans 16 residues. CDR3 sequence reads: CAISESGLGETDTQYF. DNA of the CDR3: TGTGCCATCAGTGAGTCGGGGCTAGGTGAGACAGATACGCAGTATTTT.

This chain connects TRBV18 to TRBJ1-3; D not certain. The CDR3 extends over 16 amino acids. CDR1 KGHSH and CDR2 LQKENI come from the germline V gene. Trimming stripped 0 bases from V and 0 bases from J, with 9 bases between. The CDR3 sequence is CASSPPRTISGNTIYF. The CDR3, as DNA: TGTGCCAGCTCACCACCAAGGACTATCTCTGGAAACACCATATATTTT.

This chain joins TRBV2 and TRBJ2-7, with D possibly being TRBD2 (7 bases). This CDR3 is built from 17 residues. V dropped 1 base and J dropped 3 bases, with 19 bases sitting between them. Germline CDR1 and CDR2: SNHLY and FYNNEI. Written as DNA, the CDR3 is TGTGCCAGCAGTGAAGTCGGGGGGACAAATTGGAACTACGAGCAGTACTTC. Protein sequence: CASSEVGGTNWNYEQYF.

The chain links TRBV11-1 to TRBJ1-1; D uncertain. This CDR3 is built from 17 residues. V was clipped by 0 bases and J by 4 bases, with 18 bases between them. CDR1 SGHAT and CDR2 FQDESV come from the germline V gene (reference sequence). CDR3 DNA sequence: TGTGCCAGCAGCTTAGCGGCGTCTAAGCCGGTGAGCACTGAAGCTTTCTTT. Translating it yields CASSLAASKPVSTEAFF. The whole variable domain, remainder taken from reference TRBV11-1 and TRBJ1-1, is EAEVAQSPRYKITEKSQAVAFWCDPISGHATLYWYRQILGQGPELLVQFQDESVVDDSQLPKDRFSAERLKGVDSTLKIQPAELGDSAMYLCASSLAASKPVSTEAFFGQGTRLTVV.

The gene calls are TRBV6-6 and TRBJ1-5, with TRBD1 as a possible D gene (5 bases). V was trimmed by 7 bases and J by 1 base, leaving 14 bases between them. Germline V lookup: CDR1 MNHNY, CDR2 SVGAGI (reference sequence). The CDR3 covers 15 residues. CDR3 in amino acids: CASTSGDGSNQPQHF. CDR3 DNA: TGTGCCAGCACCTCGGGGGACGGGAGCAATCAGCCCCAGCATTTT.

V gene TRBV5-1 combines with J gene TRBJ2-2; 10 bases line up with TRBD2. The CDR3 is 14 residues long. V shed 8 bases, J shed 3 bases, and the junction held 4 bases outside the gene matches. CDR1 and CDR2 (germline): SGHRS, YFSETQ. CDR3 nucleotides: TGCGCCAGTTTCGGGACTAGCGACACCGGGGAGCTGTTTTTT. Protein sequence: CASFGTSDTGELFF.

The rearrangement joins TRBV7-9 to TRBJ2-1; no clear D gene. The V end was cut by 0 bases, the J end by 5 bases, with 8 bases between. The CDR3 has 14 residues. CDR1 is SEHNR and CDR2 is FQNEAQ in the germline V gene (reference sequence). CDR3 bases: TGTGCCAGCAGCTTAGCGGGAAGGGACAATGAGCAGTTCTTC. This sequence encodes CASSLAGRDNEQFF.

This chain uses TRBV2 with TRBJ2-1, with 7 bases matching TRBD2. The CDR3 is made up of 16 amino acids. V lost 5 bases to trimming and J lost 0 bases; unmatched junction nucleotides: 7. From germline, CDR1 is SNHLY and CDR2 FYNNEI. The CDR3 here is CASSRRLAPSYNEQFF. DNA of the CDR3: TGTGCCAGCAGTCGTCGACTAGCCCCCTCCTACAATGAGCAGTTCTTC.